This T cell receptor beta chain derives from a study of T cell repertoires in cytomegalovirus infection. TCRdb reprocessed the reads with MiXCR, giving one entry per CDR3 protein. The table records roughly 600,000 distinct CDR3 sequences, 24% of them present only once. Study results and limitations: Carriers of CMV and the relevant HLA type were discriminated by public TCR beta frequency. HLA-C-restricted, CMV-specific TCR beta clonotypes were dominant ex vivo.

Note on this clonotype: Its antigen remains unidentified.

This sequence originates from a human donor in good health (CMV status not recorded). Some clones in this sample may be carry-over from other donors' samples. The sequencing sample was made of CD8+ T cells from PBMCs.

The CDR3 DNA is TGCAGCGTGGACAGGGGGGAGTACGAGCAGTACTTC. Protein product: CSVDRGEYEQYF. The chain joins TRBV29-1 to TRBJ2-7; TRBD1 matches at 10 bases. This CDR3 region has 12 residues. Germline V CDR1 and CDR2: SQVTM, ANQGSEA. The V segment lost 6 bases and the J segment 4 bases; nucleotides outside the gene matches: 3.